This T cell receptor beta chain came from a study of OX40 agonist ivuxolimab in advanced cancers. Concerning the study at large: Ivuxolimab was an agonistic, fully human IgG2 monoclonal antibody directed against OX40 (CD134), a costimulatory receptor. Intravenous ivuxolimab was administered to patients every 2 weeks at six dose levels: 0.01, 0.1, 0.3, 1.5, 3 and 10 mg/kg. Of the roughly 51 dose-escalation patients, hepatocellular carcinoma was present in 19, melanoma in around 15, renal cell carcinoma in 9 and head and neck cancer in 9. The dose-escalation cohort was about 83% male with a mean age of about 65 years, ranging from roughly 23 to 79. Prior anti-PD-1, anti-PD-L1 or anti-CTLA-4 therapy was permitted, and approximately 39% of dose-escalation patients had received checkpoint inhibitors. Partial responses occurred in three dose-escalation patients, of whom one had hepatocellular carcinoma and two had cutaneous melanoma. The point of sequencing TCRbeta in the periphery was to test whether ivuxolimab changed TCR sequence diversity and drove clonal T-cell expansion. The monotherapy dose-escalation portion (N of about 50 patients) of the phase I ivuxolimab trial is reported in the paper.

The germline V gene sets CDR1 to SGDLS and CDR2 to YYNGEE. At the junction V is shortened by 4 bases and J by 6 bases, with 11 bases in between. CDR3 length: 13 amino acids, cysteine to phenylalanine. Only CDR3 DNA remains: 39 bases, in frame from the first base. This clone was counted a single time. The target of this receptor is not known. Base-call qualities are not available, and no considerably larger clone is one nucleotide away. Genomic DNA was isolated from the sorted cells so that the TCRbeta CDR3 region could be sequenced. The immunoSEQ Assay was used for sequencing of TCRbeta CDR3 regions. This is the immuneACCESS table as TCRdb keeps it, with only in-frame sequences that have V and J called. A part of the clones is gone; compared with another copy, unresolved V genes explain less than half, and the rest is unexplained. The sample profile shows around 18,000 clones; 55% to 75% of them were found once. Approximately 22% of the sample lies in the top ten.

Summary of the overall study and its limitations: Which antigens the clonally expanded peripheral T cells were specific for was not determined. At doses of 0.1 to 3.0 mg/kg, clonal expansion of both CD4+ and CD8+ T cells in blood was seen between baseline and week 6. After ivuxolimab, more expanded clones were found on average in CD8+ T cells than in CD4+ T cells. In the 0.1-3.0 mg/kg groups, partial responders were among the patients with the lowest normalized peripheral clonal expansion, particularly in CD8+ T cells. Low levels of normalized T-cell clonal expansion were also seen in some patients who did not respond.

Patients with autoimmune disease history or receiving systemic immunosuppression were excluded from the trial. In every dose cohort, peripheral blood was drawn for TCR sequencing at baseline, cycle 4 day 1, and cycle 7 day 1. Samples were obtained from an open-label, multicenter, first-in-human phase I dose-escalation trial of ivuxolimab. Adults with locally advanced or metastatic head and neck squamous cell, hepatocellular, melanoma or renal cell carcinoma were enrolled in the trial. Before TCR sequencing, CD4+ T cells and CD8+ T cells were sorted from peripheral blood as separate populations. Recombination connected TRBV9 to TRBJ2-4; confidence is insufficient to name the D gene. This receptor was identified in an adult with an advanced solid tumor such as melanoma, head and neck, liver or kidney cancer. The sample in question was CD4+ or CD8+ T cells sorted from blood, obtained in a trial of the OX40 agonist ivuxolimab. The CDR3 amino acid sequence is: CASSPPSPNIQYF. The bases are TGTGCCAGCAGCCCTCCATCCCCAAACATTCAGTACTTC.